This T cell receptor beta chain was observed in a study of blood T cell repertoires in COVID-19. Across the whole study: From the United States, Italy and Spain came samples of acute and convalescent COVID-19.

Germline-derived CDR1 and CDR2 are LNHDA and SQIVND (reference sequence). This CDR3 region has 15 residues. V was pared by 10 bases and J by 4 bases, with 10 bases of the junction left unmatched. Assay used: immunoSEQ multiplex PCR; TCRdb lists only in-frame clones, some missing. The sample lists 250,000 to 350,000 clones, around 90% occurring once. Sequenced material: PBMCs or T cells enriched from blood (not recorded which). The V and J genes are TRBV19 and TRBJ1-1; 12 bases map to TRBD1. This receptor was taken from a woman aged 18-29 years with acute COVID-19. The CDR3 region has the DNA TGTGCCACCAGCCGGGACAGGGGGCTGGGCACTGAAGCTTTCTTT. Residues: CATSRDRGLGTEAFF.